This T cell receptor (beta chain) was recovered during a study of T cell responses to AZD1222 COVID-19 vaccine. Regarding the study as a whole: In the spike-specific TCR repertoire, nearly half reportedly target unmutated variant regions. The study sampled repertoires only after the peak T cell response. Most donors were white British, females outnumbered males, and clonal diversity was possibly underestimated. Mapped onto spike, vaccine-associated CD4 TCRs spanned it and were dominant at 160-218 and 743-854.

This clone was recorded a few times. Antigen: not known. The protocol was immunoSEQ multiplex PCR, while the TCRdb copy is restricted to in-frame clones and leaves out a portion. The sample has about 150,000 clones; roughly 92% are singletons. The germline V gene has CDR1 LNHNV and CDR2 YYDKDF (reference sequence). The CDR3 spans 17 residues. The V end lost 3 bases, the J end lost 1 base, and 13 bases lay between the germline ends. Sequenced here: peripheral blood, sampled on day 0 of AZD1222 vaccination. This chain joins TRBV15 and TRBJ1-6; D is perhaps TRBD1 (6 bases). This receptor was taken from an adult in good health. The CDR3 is CATSSARGRSYNSPLHF. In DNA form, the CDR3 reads TGTGCCACCAGCAGCGCCAGGGGAAGGTCCTATAATTCACCCCTCCACTTT.